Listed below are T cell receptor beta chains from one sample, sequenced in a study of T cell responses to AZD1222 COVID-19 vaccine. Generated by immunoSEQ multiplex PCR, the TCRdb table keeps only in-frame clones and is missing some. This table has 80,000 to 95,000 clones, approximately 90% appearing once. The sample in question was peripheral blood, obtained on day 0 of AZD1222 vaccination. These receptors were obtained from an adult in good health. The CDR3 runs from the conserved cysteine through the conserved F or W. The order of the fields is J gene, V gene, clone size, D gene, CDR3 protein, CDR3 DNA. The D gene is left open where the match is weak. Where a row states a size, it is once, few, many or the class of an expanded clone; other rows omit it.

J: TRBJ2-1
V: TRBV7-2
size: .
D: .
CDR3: CASSLETLWGNEQFF
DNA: TGTGCCAGCAGCTTAGAGACGCTCTGGGGCAATGAGCAGTTCTTC

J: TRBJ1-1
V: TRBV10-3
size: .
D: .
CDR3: CAISESTGSLNTEAFF
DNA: TGTGCCATCAGTGAGTCGACAGGCAGCCTGAACACTGAAGCTTTCTTT

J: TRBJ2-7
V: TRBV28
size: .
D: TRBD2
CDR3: CASRPGLAAYEQYF
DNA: TGTGCCAGCAGGCCGGGACTAGCGGCCTACGAGCAGTACTTC

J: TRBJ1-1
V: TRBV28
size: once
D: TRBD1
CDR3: CASSFSRDRVGFF
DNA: TGTGCCAGCAGTTTCAGTAGGGACAGGGTGGGTTTCTTT

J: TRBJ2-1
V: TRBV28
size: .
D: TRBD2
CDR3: CASSLSGQGKVGTSGAYNEQFF
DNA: TGTGCCAGCAGTTTATCGGGACAGGGGAAGGTTGGGACTAGCGGGGCCTACAATGAGCAGTTCTTC

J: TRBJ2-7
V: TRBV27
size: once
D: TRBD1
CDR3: CASSLYRGTYEQYF
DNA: TGTGCCAGCAGTTTGTACAGGGGAACCTACGAGCAGTACTTC

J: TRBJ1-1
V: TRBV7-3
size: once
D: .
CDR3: CASSLTSNWANTEAFF
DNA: TGTGCCAGCAGCTTAACCTCAAACTGGGCCAACACTGAAGCTTTCTTT

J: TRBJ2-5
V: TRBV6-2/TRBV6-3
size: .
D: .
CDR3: CASSFTGEMSQETQYF
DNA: TGTGCCAGCAGTTTTACGGGGGAGATGAGCCAAGAGACCCAGTACTTC

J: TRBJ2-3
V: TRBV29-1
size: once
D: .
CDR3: CSVSRALPSTDTQYF
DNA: TGCAGCGTTTCTCGGGCTCTCCCGAGCACAGATACGCAGTATTTT

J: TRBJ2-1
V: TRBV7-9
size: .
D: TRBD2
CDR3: CASSLARTTSMDNEQFF
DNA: TGTGCCAGCAGCTTAGCCCGGACGACTAGCATGGACAATGAGCAGTTCTTC

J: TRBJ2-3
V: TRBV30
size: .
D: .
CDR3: CAWSGLDTQYF
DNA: TGTGCCTGGAGTGGGCTAGATACGCAGTATTTT

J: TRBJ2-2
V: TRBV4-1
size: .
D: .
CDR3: CASSRIRGNTGELFF
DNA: TGCGCCAGCAGCCGCATCAGAGGAAACACCGGGGAGCTGTTTTTT

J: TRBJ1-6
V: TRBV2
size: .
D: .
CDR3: CASSGSGGVGSPLHF
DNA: TGTGCCAGCAGTGGATCCGGGGGCGTAGGTTCACCCCTCCACTTT

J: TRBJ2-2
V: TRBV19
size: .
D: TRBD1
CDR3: CASRTDRGDTGELFF
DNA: TGTGCCAGTAGAACGGACAGGGGTGACACCGGGGAGCTGTTTTTT

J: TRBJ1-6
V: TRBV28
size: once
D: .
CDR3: CASRLGGNSPLHF
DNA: TGTGCCAGCAGGCTGGGTGGGAATTCACCCCTCCACTTT

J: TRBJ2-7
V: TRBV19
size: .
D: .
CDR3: CATNEGGGSYEQYF
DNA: TGTGCAACTAACGAAGGCGGCGGATCCTACGAGCAGTACTTC

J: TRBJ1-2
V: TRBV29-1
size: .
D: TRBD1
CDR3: CSVATGDYGYTF
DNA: TGCAGCGTTGCGACAGGGGACTATGGCTACACCTTC

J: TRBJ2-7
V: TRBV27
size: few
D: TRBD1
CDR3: CASSLSSGQDHYEQYF
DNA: TGTGCCAGCAGTTTATCGAGCGGACAGGACCACTACGAGCAGTACTTC

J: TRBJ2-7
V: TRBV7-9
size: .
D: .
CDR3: CASSGGRLYEQYF
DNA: TGTGCCAGCAGCGGGGGCAGGCTATACGAGCAGTACTTC

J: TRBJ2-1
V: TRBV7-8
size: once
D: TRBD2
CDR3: CASSFMGLASHNEQFF
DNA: TGTGCCAGCAGCTTCATGGGACTAGCTTCCCACAATGAGCAGTTCTTC

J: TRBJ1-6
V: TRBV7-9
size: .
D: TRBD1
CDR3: CASSLGWGQGAGNSPLHF
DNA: TGTGCCAGCAGCTTGGGCTGGGGACAGGGGGCTGGTAATTCACCCCTCCACTTT

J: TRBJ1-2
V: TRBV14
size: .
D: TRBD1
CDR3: CASSQAMTGGMGYTF
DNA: TGTGCCAGCAGCCAAGCAATGACAGGGGGCATGGGCTACACCTTC

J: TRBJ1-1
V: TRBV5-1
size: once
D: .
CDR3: CASSLLGLGVNTEAFF
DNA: TGCGCCAGCAGCTTGTTGGGGTTAGGGGTGAACACTGAAGCTTTCTTT

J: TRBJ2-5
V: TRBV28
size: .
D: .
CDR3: CASSTPGGETQYF
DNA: TGTGCCAGCAGTACGCCAGGTGGAGAGACCCAGTACTTC

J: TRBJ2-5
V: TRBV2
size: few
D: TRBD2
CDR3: CASSAGGETQYF
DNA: TGTGCCAGCAGTGCGGGAGGAGAGACCCAGTACTTC

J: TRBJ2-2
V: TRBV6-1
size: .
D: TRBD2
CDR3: CASSEKGRLAGVGTGELFF
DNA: TGTGCCAGCAGTGAGAAGGGCCGACTAGCGGGAGTCGGTACCGGGGAGCTGTTTTTT

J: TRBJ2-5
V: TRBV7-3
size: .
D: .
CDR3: CASSGVAERYQETQYF
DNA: TGTGCCAGCAGCGGAGTAGCGGAGAGGTACCAAGAGACCCAGTACTTC

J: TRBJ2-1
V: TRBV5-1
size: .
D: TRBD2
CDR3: CASSLGTSGSYNEQFF
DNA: TGCGCCAGCAGCCTCGGGACTAGCGGGTCCTACAATGAGCAGTTCTTC

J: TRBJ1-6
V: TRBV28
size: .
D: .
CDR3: CASSFMGNSPLHF
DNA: TGTGCCAGCAGTTTCATGGGCAATTCACCCCTCCACTTT

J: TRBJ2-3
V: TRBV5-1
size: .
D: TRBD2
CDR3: CASSLGAGAGTDTQYF
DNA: TGCGCCAGCAGCTTGGGTGCGGGAGCAGGCACAGATACGCAGTATTTT

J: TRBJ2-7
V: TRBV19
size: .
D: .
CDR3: CASSARNDYEQYF
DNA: TGTGCCAGTAGTGCCCGAAATGACTACGAGCAGTACTTC

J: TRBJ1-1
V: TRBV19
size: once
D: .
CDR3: CASAGTNEAFF
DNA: TGTGCCAGCGCAGGGACAAATGAAGCTTTCTTT

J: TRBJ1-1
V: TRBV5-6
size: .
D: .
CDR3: CASSLGRNFQVGTEAFF
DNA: TGTGCCAGCAGCTTGGGACGGAACTTCCAAGTTGGCACTGAAGCTTTCTTT

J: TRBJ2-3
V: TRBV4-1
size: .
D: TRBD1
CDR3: CASSQHPGQGTDTQYF
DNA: TGCGCCAGCAGCCAACACCCGGGACAGGGCACAGATACGCAGTATTTT

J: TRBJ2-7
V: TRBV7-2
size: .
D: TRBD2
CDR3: CASSRVAGSSYEQYF
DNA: TGTGCCAGCAGCCGCGTAGCGGGGAGCTCCTACGAGCAGTACTTC

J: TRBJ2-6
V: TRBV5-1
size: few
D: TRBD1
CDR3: CASRQGKLSGANVLTF
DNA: TGCGCCAGCCGACAGGGAAAGCTCTCTGGGGCCAACGTCCTGACTTTC

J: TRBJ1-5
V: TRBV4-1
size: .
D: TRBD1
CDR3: CASSSYGQEQPQHF
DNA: TGCGCCAGCAGCTCTTACGGACAGGAGCAGCCCCAGCATTTT

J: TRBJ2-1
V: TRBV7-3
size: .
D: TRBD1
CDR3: CASSLGATGSYNEQFF
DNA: TGTGCCAGCAGCTTGGGGGCGACAGGGTCCTACAATGAGCAGTTCTTC

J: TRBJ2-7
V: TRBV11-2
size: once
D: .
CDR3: CASSLAYTGYEQYF
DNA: TGTGCCAGCAGCTTGGCTTATACAGGATACGAGCAGTACTTC

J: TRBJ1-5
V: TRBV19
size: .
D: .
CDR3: CASSRGAGDQPQHF
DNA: TGTGCCAGTAGTCGAGGGGCAGGGGATCAGCCCCAGCATTTT

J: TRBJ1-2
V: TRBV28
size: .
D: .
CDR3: CASSLGDGYTF
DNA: TGTGCCAGCAGTTTAGGGGATGGCTACACCTTC

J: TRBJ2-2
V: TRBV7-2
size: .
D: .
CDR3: CASSFLGRELFF
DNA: TGTGCCAGCAGCTTTCTAGGAAGGGAGCTGTTTTTT

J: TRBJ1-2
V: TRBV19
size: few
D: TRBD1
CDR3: CASMQGQGTYGYTF
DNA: TGTGCCAGTATGCAAGGACAGGGGACCTATGGCTACACCTTC

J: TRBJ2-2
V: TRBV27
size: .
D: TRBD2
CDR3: CASSPRTSGSSGELFF
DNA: TGTGCCAGCAGCCCCCGGACTAGCGGGAGTAGCGGGGAGCTGTTTTTT